This is a list of T cell receptor beta chains from one sample in a study of blood T cell repertoires in COVID-19. Profiling relied on immunoSEQ multiplex PCR, and the TCRdb table lists in-frame clones only, not all of them. In the table there are approximately 270,000 clones, about four fifths of which are singletons. The specimen sequenced was peripheral blood. Receptors were obtained from a man at least 80 years old with acute or convalescent COVID-19. CDR3s include the opening cysteine and the closing phenylalanine or tryptophan. The D gene is left open where the match is weak. A clone size is listed for some rows: how often the clone was seen (once, few, many), or a class if it is expanded.

clone_size: .; v_call: TRBV6-1; j_call: TRBJ1-4; d_call: TRBD1; cdr3_aa: CASSAPDRGNEKLFF
clone_size: .; v_call: TRBV6-5; j_call: TRBJ2-7; d_call: .; cdr3_aa: CASSSYYEQYF
clone_size: .; v_call: TRBV5-1; j_call: TRBJ2-1; d_call: TRBD2; cdr3_aa: CASSSPGTSVDNEQFF
clone_size: once; v_call: TRBV7-9; j_call: TRBJ1-1; d_call: .; cdr3_aa: CASRLTGHEAFF
clone_size: .; v_call: TRBV4-2; j_call: TRBJ2-6; d_call: TRBD1; cdr3_aa: CASSQGQGMKGANVLTF
clone_size: .; v_call: TRBV25-1; j_call: TRBJ1-5; d_call: .; cdr3_aa: CASSELQSYQPQHF
clone_size: .; v_call: TRBV5-1; j_call: TRBJ2-1; d_call: TRBD1; cdr3_aa: CASKMGDRGPREFF
clone_size: .; v_call: TRBV5-1; j_call: TRBJ2-1; d_call: TRBD1; cdr3_aa: CASSPTGGHNEQFF
clone_size: .; v_call: TRBV7-9; j_call: TRBJ1-1; d_call: .; cdr3_aa: CASSLGGWNTEAFF
clone_size: .; v_call: TRBV2; j_call: TRBJ1-5; d_call: .; cdr3_aa: CASSGAGSGNQPQHF
clone_size: .; v_call: TRBV5-6; j_call: TRBJ1-4; d_call: .; cdr3_aa: CASSPLGRRANEKLFF
clone_size: .; v_call: TRBV28; j_call: TRBJ2-7; d_call: .; cdr3_aa: CASTSTGRPNYEQYF
clone_size: .; v_call: TRBV5-1; j_call: TRBJ1-6; d_call: TRBD1; cdr3_aa: CASSWGQGATNSPLHF
clone_size: .; v_call: TRBV12-3/TRBV12-4; j_call: TRBJ1-5; d_call: .; cdr3_aa: CASTNPVGQPQHF
clone_size: .; v_call: TRBV19; j_call: TRBJ2-4; d_call: TRBD2; cdr3_aa: CASSIGREIRNIQYF
clone_size: .; v_call: TRBV19; j_call: TRBJ2-7; d_call: TRBD2; cdr3_aa: CASSSWTSGIREQYF
clone_size: .; v_call: TRBV27; j_call: TRBJ1-4; d_call: .; cdr3_aa: CASSFSPQGGEKLFF
clone_size: .; v_call: TRBV4-2; j_call: TRBJ2-3; d_call: .; cdr3_aa: CASSLSPRAGTDTQYF
clone_size: .; v_call: TRBV27; j_call: TRBJ1-5; d_call: TRBD1; cdr3_aa: CASSFSGQGIQPQHF
clone_size: .; v_call: TRBV6-5; j_call: TRBJ1-3; d_call: TRBD1; cdr3_aa: CASKGTGRNTIYF
clone_size: .; v_call: TRBV5-1; j_call: TRBJ2-1; d_call: TRBD2; cdr3_aa: CASSSRLAGGLVNNEQFF
clone_size: .; v_call: TRBV6-4; j_call: TRBJ2-5; d_call: .; cdr3_aa: CASSDQAGAGETQYF
clone_size: once; v_call: TRBV11-2; j_call: TRBJ1-4; d_call: TRBD1; cdr3_aa: CASSLNRGREKLFF
clone_size: .; v_call: TRBV6-2/TRBV6-3; j_call: TRBJ1-1; d_call: TRBD1; cdr3_aa: CASSPHTGDTEAFF
clone_size: .; v_call: TRBV19; j_call: TRBJ1-5; d_call: .; cdr3_aa: CASSSRHSNSNQPQHF
clone_size: .; v_call: TRBV24-1; j_call: TRBJ2-1; d_call: TRBD2; cdr3_aa: CATSPGTSAQGSYNEQFF
clone_size: few; v_call: TRBV7-2; j_call: TRBJ1-6; d_call: .; cdr3_aa: CASSPTGYNSPLHF
clone_size: .; v_call: TRBV28; j_call: TRBJ2-3; d_call: .; cdr3_aa: CASSLSGEVADTQYF
clone_size: .; v_call: TRBV7-8; j_call: TRBJ1-5; d_call: TRBD1; cdr3_aa: CASSGRIWDRTPVVSNQPQHF
clone_size: .; v_call: TRBV7-9; j_call: TRBJ2-2; d_call: .; cdr3_aa: CANQSRNTGELFF
clone_size: .; v_call: TRBV19; j_call: TRBJ1-3; d_call: TRBD1; cdr3_aa: CASSRGTETGNTIYF
clone_size: .; v_call: TRBV11-2; j_call: TRBJ1-6; d_call: .; cdr3_aa: CASSATRGAYNSPLHF
clone_size: .; v_call: TRBV21-1; j_call: TRBJ1-2; d_call: .; cdr3_aa: CASSKEGAGSYGYTF
clone_size: once; v_call: TRBV5-6; j_call: TRBJ1-3; d_call: TRBD1; cdr3_aa: CASSLDRDRGFGNTIYF
clone_size: .; v_call: TRBV18; j_call: TRBJ2-7; d_call: TRBD1; cdr3_aa: CASSLSGTGNVEQYF
clone_size: .; v_call: TRBV19; j_call: TRBJ1-5; d_call: TRBD1; cdr3_aa: CASSSSRQGTGPQHF
clone_size: .; v_call: TRBV15; j_call: TRBJ1-4; d_call: .; cdr3_aa: CATSRARPGVEGLFF
clone_size: few; v_call: TRBV15; j_call: TRBJ1-2; d_call: .; cdr3_aa: CATSRDMGGIGYTF
clone_size: .; v_call: TRBV30; j_call: TRBJ1-1; d_call: .; cdr3_aa: CAWSKTGTSEAFF
clone_size: .; v_call: TRBV7-2; j_call: TRBJ2-2; d_call: TRBD1; cdr3_aa: CASSLGRGLNTGELFF
clone_size: .; v_call: TRBV6-6; j_call: TRBJ2-3; d_call: .; cdr3_aa: CASSYSGRVSTDTQYF
clone_size: .; v_call: TRBV12-5; j_call: TRBJ2-3; d_call: .; cdr3_aa: CASSIMVATDTQYF
clone_size: few; v_call: TRBV6-5; j_call: TRBJ2-7; d_call: TRBD1; cdr3_aa: CASRLGTGGPYEQYF
clone_size: few; v_call: TRBV7-9; j_call: TRBJ2-3; d_call: TRBD2; cdr3_aa: CASSLVPGGGSQYF
clone_size: .; v_call: TRBV5-6; j_call: TRBJ1-2; d_call: .; cdr3_aa: CASSARQDYYGYTF
clone_size: .; v_call: TRBV7-2; j_call: TRBJ2-5; d_call: .; cdr3_aa: CASTEDSLSSPETQYF
clone_size: .; v_call: TRBV4-2; j_call: TRBJ1-2; d_call: TRBD1; cdr3_aa: CASSQVQGGGGYTF
clone_size: .; v_call: TRBV6-2/TRBV6-3; j_call: TRBJ2-2; d_call: TRBD1; cdr3_aa: CASSYSIPGTGGTTGELFF
clone_size: .; v_call: TRBV5-1; j_call: TRBJ1-1; d_call: TRBD1; cdr3_aa: CASSLGQGGNTEAFF
clone_size: .; v_call: TRBV29-1; j_call: TRBJ2-7; d_call: TRBD1; cdr3_aa: CSVEGNRGRSSEQYF
clone_size: .; v_call: TRBV19; j_call: TRBJ1-4; d_call: .; cdr3_aa: CASSTPSGRGLGPDEKLFF
clone_size: .; v_call: TRBV15; j_call: TRBJ1-4; d_call: .; cdr3_aa: CATSRVGRLATNEKLFF
clone_size: .; v_call: TRBV19; j_call: TRBJ2-2; d_call: .; cdr3_aa: CASSTGTPNTGELFF
clone_size: .; v_call: TRBV19; j_call: TRBJ1-1; d_call: .; cdr3_aa: CASRPVGRNTEAFF
clone_size: .; v_call: TRBV28; j_call: TRBJ2-7; d_call: TRBD1; cdr3_aa: CASANYRGEGYEQYF
clone_size: .; v_call: TRBV7-2; j_call: TRBJ2-7; d_call: TRBD1; cdr3_aa: CASSLDRGYEQYF
clone_size: .; v_call: TRBV7-2; j_call: TRBJ1-1; d_call: TRBD1; cdr3_aa: CASSPRQGATEAFF
clone_size: .; v_call: TRBV6-5; j_call: TRBJ2-7; d_call: .; cdr3_aa: CASSHRDTPYEQYF
clone_size: once; v_call: TRBV7-9; j_call: TRBJ2-1; d_call: TRBD2; cdr3_aa: CASSLAPLSGGIHNEQFF